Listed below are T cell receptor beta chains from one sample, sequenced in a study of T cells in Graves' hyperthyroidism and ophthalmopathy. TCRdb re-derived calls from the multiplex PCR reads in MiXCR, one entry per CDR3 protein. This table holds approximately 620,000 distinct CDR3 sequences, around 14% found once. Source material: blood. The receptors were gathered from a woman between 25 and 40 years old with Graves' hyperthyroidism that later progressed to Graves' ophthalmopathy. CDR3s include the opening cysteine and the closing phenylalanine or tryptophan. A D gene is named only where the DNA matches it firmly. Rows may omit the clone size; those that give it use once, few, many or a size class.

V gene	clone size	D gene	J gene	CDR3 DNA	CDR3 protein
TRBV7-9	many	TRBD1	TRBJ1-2	TGTGCCAGCAGCTTAGAGGGGGCCTACACCTTC	CASSLEGAYTF
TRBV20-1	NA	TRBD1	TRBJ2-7	TGCAGTGCTACTGACAGGGAGAGGTACGAGCAGTACTTC	CSATDRERYEQYF
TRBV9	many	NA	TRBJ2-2	TGTGCCAGCAGCATAACAGGAGGAGGGGAGCTGTTTTTT	CASSITGGGELFF
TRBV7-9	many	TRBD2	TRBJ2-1	TGTGCCAGCAGCCAGGTTACTAGCGGACGAACGGGAAATGAGCAGTTCTTC	CASSQVTSGRTGNEQFF
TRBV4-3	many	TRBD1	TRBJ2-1	TGCGCCAGCAGCCAAGGGTCCCGGACAGGGGGCATCAATGAGCAGTTCTTC	CASSQGSRTGGINEQFF
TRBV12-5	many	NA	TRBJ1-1	TGTGCTAGTGGTTTGTACGAAGAGGGGGGCAGACCGAACACTGAAGCTTTCTTT	CASGLYEEGGRPNTEAFF
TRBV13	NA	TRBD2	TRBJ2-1	TGTGCCACAAGGGCCGGGACTAGCGGGAGCTCCTACAATGAGCAGTTCTTC	CATRAGTSGSSYNEQFF
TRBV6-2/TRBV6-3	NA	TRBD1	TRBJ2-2	TGTGCCAGCAGTTACGCGGGACAGGGTAACGGGGAGCTGTTTTTT	CASSYAGQGNGELFF
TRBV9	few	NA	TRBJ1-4	TGTGCCAGCAGCCCCTCTGGGGAAACTAATGAAAAACTGTTTTTT	CASSPSGETNEKLFF
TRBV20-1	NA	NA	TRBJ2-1	TGCAGTGCCAAGGACCACCGCACCCTTGAGCAGTTCTTC	CSAKDHRTLEQFF
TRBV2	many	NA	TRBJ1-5	TGTGCCAGCAGTAGGACAGATCAGCCCCAGCATTTT	CASSRTDQPQHF
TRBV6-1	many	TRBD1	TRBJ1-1	TGTGCCAGCAGTTCGGGACAGGGGGGTGGTGAAGCTTTCTTT	CASSSGQGGGEAFF
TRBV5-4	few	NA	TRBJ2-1	TGTGCCAGCAGCTTGGAAGTACACAATGAGCAGTTCTTC	CASSLEVHNEQFF